This entry lists 32 T cell receptor beta chains sequenced from one sample in a study of cytomegalovirus exposure and HLA in healthy donors. Primers: 60 Vbeta forward and 13 Jbeta reverse. The table came from immunoSEQ multiplex PCR; TCRdb's copy has only in-frame clones and leaves some out. Of hundreds of thousands of clones in the sample, around 89% were seen once. Sequencing used PBMCs. The receptor set was obtained from a woman under 30 in good health and CMV-seronegative.

The genes are TRBV4-1 and TRBJ2-1; D may be TRBD1 (6 bases). Trimming stripped 4 bases from V and 4 bases from J, with 11 bases between. Looked up from germline, CDR1 is MGHRA and CDR2 is YSYEKL. This CDR3 comprises 14 residues. The CDR3 DNA reads TGCGCCAGCAGCCTCCGGGACACATACAATGAGCAGTTCTTC. It encodes CASSLRDTYNEQFF.

V is TRBV11-2 and J is TRBJ2-1; D is perhaps TRBD2 (6 bases). V dropped 2 bases and J dropped 5 bases, with 10 bases sitting between them. This CDR3 is 14 amino acids long. The V gene's germline CDR1 is SGHAT and CDR2 FQNNGV. The CDR3 protein is CASSLLAAHNEQFF. DNA for the CDR3: TGTGCCAGCAGCTTATTAGCGGCACACAATGAGCAGTTCTTC.

This rearrangement joins TRBV4-3 to TRBJ2-2; D is uncertain. There are 16 residues in the CDR3. Trimming took off 0 bases at V and 6 bases at J, with 14 bases between the two ends. The V gene's germline CDR1 is LGHNA and CDR2 YSLEER. The DNA of the CDR3 is TGCGCCAGCAGCCAAGATCCCATACAGACCGCCGGGGAGCTGTTTTTT. It codes for CASSQDPIQTAGELFF.

This clone came up a few times. This rearrangement joins TRBV10-2 to TRBJ2-6; 8 bases are a match to TRBD1. The length of the CDR3 is 17 residues. Per germline, CDR1 WSHSY and CDR2 SAAADI. The CDR3: CAIRDRSGSTGANVLTF. As DNA, the CDR3 is TGCGCGATTCGGGACAGGTCGGGTAGCACTGGGGCCAACGTCCTGACTTTC.

V is TRBV5-1 and J is TRBJ2-4, with 9 bases matching TRBD2. CDR1 is SGHRS and CDR2 is YFSETQ in the germline V gene. With 4 bases clipped from V and 7 bases from J, the junction kept 3 bases outside the gene matches. There are 13 residues in the CDR3. CDR3 nucleotides: TGCGCCAGCAGCGGCGGGGGGGCGAACATTCAGTACTTC. This translates into CASSGGGANIQYF.

The chain recombines TRBV7-9 with TRBJ2-7, with 10 bases that match TRBD2. The CDR3 contains 16 residues. Germline V gene data show CDR1 as SEHNR and CDR2 as FQNEAQ (reference sequence). V was pared by 5 bases and J by 0 bases, with 7 bases of the junction left unmatched. CDR3 DNA: TGTGCCAGCAGCCTGGGAGTAGCGGGGGGCTCCTACGAGCAGTACTTC. Its protein is CASSLGVAGGSYEQYF. The variable domain in full, completed from reference TRBV7-9 and TRBJ2-7, reads DTGVSQNPRHKITKRGQNVTFRCDPISEHNRLYWYRQTLGQGPEFLTYFQNEAQLEKSRLLSDRFSAERPKGSFSTLEIQRTEQGDSAMYLCASSLGVAGGSYEQYFGPGTRLTVT.

This rearrangement joins TRBV7-9 to TRBJ2-3; maybe TRBD1 (6 bases). The CDR3 totals 15 residues. The V end was cut by 1 base, the J end by 2 bases, with 10 bases between. CDR1 is SEHNR and CDR2 is FQNEAQ in the germline V gene (reference sequence). CDR3 residues: CASSLGQANTDTQYF. CDR3 DNA: TGTGCCAGCAGCTTAGGACAGGCAAACACAGATACGCAGTATTTT.

The V call is TRBV4-1, the J call TRBJ1-1, with TRBD1 matching 10 bases. Trimming removed 7 bases from V and 0 bases from J; junction bases left unmatched: 8. The CDR3 has 16 amino acids. From germline, CDR1 is MGHRA and CDR2 YSYEKL. CDR3 residues: CASKSSGQGMNTEAFF. The CDR3, as DNA: TGCGCCAGCAAATCTTCGGGACAGGGGATGAACACTGAAGCTTTCTTT.

The chain uses TRBV7-8 and TRBJ1-3; TRBD1 matches at 9 bases. The CDR3 is made up of 17 amino acids. With 5 bases clipped from V and 1 base from J, the junction kept 9 bases outside the gene matches. The V gene's germline CDR1 is SGHVS and CDR2 FQNEAQ. The CDR3, as DNA: TGTGCCAGCAGCGCCCCGGTGGGACAGGGTTCTGGAAACACCATATATTTT. Translation: CASSAPVGQGSGNTIYF.

The CDR3 sequence: CASSLAVTSSYEQYF. The CDR3 DNA follows: TGCGCCAGCAGCTTGGCCGTGACTAGCTCCTACGAGCAGTACTTC. This chain connects TRBV5-1 to TRBJ2-7, with D possibly matching TRBD2 (6 bases). Trimming stripped 0 bases from V and 0 bases from J, with 10 bases between. CDR3 length: 15 residues. Germline V CDR1 and CDR2: SGHRS, YFSETQ. Full variable domain (remainder filled in from reference TRBV5-1 and TRBJ2-7): KAGVTQTPRYLIKTRGQQVTLSCSPISGHRSVSWYQQTPGQGLQFLFEYFSETQRNKGNFPGRFSGRQFSNSRSEMNVSTLELGDSALYLCASSLAVTSSYEQYFGPGTRLTVT.

The rearrangement uses TRBV6-1 and TRBJ2-1; 13 bases are a match to TRBD2. Germline loops: CDR1 MNHNS, CDR2 SASEGT. The CDR3 has 15 residues. With 2 bases clipped from V and 9 bases from J, the junction kept 4 bases outside the gene matches. CDR3 loop: CASSEWTSGRTEQFF. CDR3 coding DNA: TGTGCCAGCAGTGAATGGACTAGCGGGAGAACTGAGCAGTTCTTC.

This chain connects TRBV9 to TRBJ1-2, with a weak D call TRBD1 (5 bases). Germline V lookup: CDR1 SGDLS, CDR2 YYNGEE. This CDR3 has 16 amino acids. Trimming stripped 3 bases from V and 0 bases from J, with 15 bases between. The CDR3 loop reads CASSASPAGANYGYTF. CDR3 coding DNA: TGTGCCAGCAGCGCCTCACCGGCGGGGGCTAACTATGGCTACACCTTC.

The chain employs TRBV2 and TRBJ2-5, with a possible D match to TRBD2 (6 bases). The V gene lost 5 bases and the J gene lost 2 bases, with 18 bases spanning the gap. The CDR3 has 16 residues. Per the germline V gene, CDR1 is SNHLY and CDR2 is FYNNEI. This CDR3 reads CASSRPLRDWQETQYF. The DNA for the CDR3 is TGTGCCAGCAGTCGGCCCCTCCGGGACTGGCAAGAGACCCAGTACTTC.

The chain combines TRBV19 with TRBJ1-5; TRBD1 matches at 11 bases. Germline lookup yields CDR1 LNHDA and CDR2 SQIVND (reference sequence). With 7 bases clipped from V and 8 bases from J, the junction kept 10 bases outside the gene matches. CDR3 length: 15 residues. CDR3 DNA sequence: TGTGCCAGTAAGCGGACAGGGGGCCCGGTAGAGCCCCAGCATTTT. Translation: CASKRTGGPVEPQHF.

This clone has only a few counts. The chain couples TRBV6-4 to TRBJ2-1; TRBD2 matches at 11 bases. The germline CDR1 and CDR2 sequences are MRHNA and SNTAGT. The ends lost 2 bases at V and 6 bases at J; junction bases unmatched: 3. The CDR3 sequence is 15 residues long. CDR3 nucleotides: TGTGCCAGCAGTGACGGTAGCGGGGGGGCCAATGAGCAGTTCTTC. Translation gives CASSDGSGGANEQFF.

This chain joins TRBV5-6 and TRBJ1-5; weak D call: TRBD1 (5 bases). This CDR3 spans 14 amino acids. Germline lookup yields CDR1 SGHDT and CDR2 YYEEEE. Trimming removed 2 bases from V and 4 bases from J, with 10 bases in between. In DNA, the CDR3 is TGTGCCAGCAGCTTTGGGGCCCAAAATCAGCCCCAGCATTTT. Protein product: CASSFGAQNQPQHF. The whole variable domain, remainder taken from reference TRBV5-6 and TRBJ1-5, is DAGVTQSPTHLIKTRGQQVTLRCSPKSGHDTVSWYQQALGQGPQFIFQYYEEEERQRGNFPDRFSGHQFPNYSSELNVNALLLGDSALYLCASSFGAQNQPQHFGDGTRLSIL.

This chain connects TRBV10-2 to TRBJ2-5; 12 bases match TRBD2. The J call could be wrong; TRBJ2-7 is a better fit for the DNA end. The CDR3 spans 18 residues. CDR1 and CDR2 from the germline V gene are WSHSY and SAAADI. The CDR3 is CASRATSGRNMSSYEQYF. CDR3 nucleotides: TGCGCCAGCAGGGCGACTAGCGGGAGAAACATGAGCTCCTACGAGCAGTACTTC.

The genes are TRBV11-2 and TRBJ2-5, with 13 bases lining up with TRBD2. The CDR3 is 15 amino acids. Per germline, CDR1 SGHAT and CDR2 FQNNGV. V trimming: 5 bases; J trimming: 1 base; junction bases outside the gene matches: 1. The CDR3 reads CASSRTSGGQETQYF. The CDR3 coding sequence is TGTGCCAGCAGCAGGACTAGCGGGGGCCAAGAGACCCAGTACTTC.

The rearrangement uses TRBV6-6 and TRBJ2-2, with 9 bases matching TRBD1. Unmatched junction bases numbered 2, after V lost 0 bases and J lost 6 bases. CDR3 length: 15 amino acids. Per germline, CDR1 MNHNY and CDR2 SVGAGI (reference sequence). The DNA for the CDR3 is TGTGCCAGCAGTTACTCGACAGGGGGGGCCGGGGAGCTGTTTTTT. It is translated as CASSYSTGGAGELFF.

The gene calls are TRBV27 and TRBJ1-1; 11 bases line up with TRBD1. V gave up 6 bases and J gave up 4 bases; unmatched junction bases: 1. This CDR3 has 13 amino acids. Germline V lookup: CDR1 MNHEY, CDR2 SMNVEV (reference sequence). The CDR3 sequence is CASRGTGGTEAFF. CDR3 nucleotides: TGTGCCAGCAGGGGGACAGGGGGCACTGAAGCTTTCTTT.

This clone has only one observation. This sequence joins TRBV7-2 and TRBJ1-2; D is unclear. CDR1 and CDR2 (germline): SGHTA, FQGNSA. The ends were cut back, 2 bases at V and 2 bases at J, with 9 bases in the middle. The CDR3 covers 14 residues. The CDR3 loop is CASSLLVRNYGYTF. The CDR3, as DNA: TGTGCCAGCAGCTTACTCGTCAGAAACTATGGCTACACCTTC.

The chain combines TRBV13 with TRBJ2-2; the D gene is possibly TRBD1 (6 bases). The CDR3 totals 13 residues. Between the trimmed V and J ends, which lost 6 bases and 2 bases, there was a span of 7 bases. The germline V gene encodes CDR1 PRHDT and CDR2 FYEKMQ (reference sequence). CDR3 bases: TGTGCCAGCAGGGACAGTAACACCGGGGAGCTGTTTTTT. Translated, it gives CASRDSNTGELFF.

In the case of this clone: The sample carries other DNA sequences with the same CDR3. J is TRBJ2-7 and V is TRBV18; D unresolved. This CDR3 has 13 residues. Looked up from germline, CDR1 is KGHSH and CDR2 is LQKENI. The V gene lost 3 bases and the J gene lost 3 bases, with 9 bases spanning the gap. CDR3 DNA sequence: TGTGCCAGCTCACCGGGTCGGAGCTACGAGCAGTACTTC. Amino acid sequence: CASSPGRSYEQYF.

V gene TRBV29-1 combines with J gene TRBJ1-2; the D is unclear. The CDR3 runs 13 residues. The V gene lost 3 bases and the J gene lost 5 bases, with 13 bases spanning the gap. Per the germline V gene, CDR1 is SQVTM and CDR2 is ANQGSEA. CDR3 sequence (DNA): TGCAGCGTTGAGCGGACTGAGTTTTATGGCTACACCTTC. Translation: CSVERTEFYGYTF.

CDR3 residues: CASSLGVRGTDNSPLHF. DNA of the CDR3: TGTGCCAGCAGCTTAGGAGTACGCGGGACAGATAATTCACCCCTCCACTTT. J is TRBJ1-6 and V is TRBV7-6; 7 bases line up with TRBD1. The CDR3 covers 17 residues. Germline V gene data show CDR1 as SGHVS and CDR2 as FNYEAQ. Trimming cost V 1 base and J 5 bases; bases outside gene matches: 8.

The chain couples TRBV7-9 to TRBJ2-5, with 7 bases aligning to TRBD1. This CDR3 has 15 amino acids. The germline V gene has CDR1 SEHNR and CDR2 FQNEAQ (reference sequence). V shed 4 bases and J 2 bases; nucleotides not matched to a gene: 7. This chain's CDR3 is CASSSGMGQQETQYF. The CDR3 DNA follows: TGTGCCAGCAGCTCAGGAATGGGACAGCAAGAGACCCAGTACTTC.

The chain couples TRBV10-3 to TRBJ1-5; TRBD1 aligns across 8 bases. The CDR3 length is 15 residues. The J segment lost 7 bases and the V segment lost 2 bases, leaving 7 bases of the junction unmatched. Germline CDR1 reads ENHRY; CDR2 reads SYGVKD. CDR3 protein: CAISEDQGAGQPQHF. Here the CDR3 DNA reads TGTGCCATCAGTGAGGACCAGGGGGCCGGACAGCCCCAGCATTTT.

The chain employs TRBV29-1 and TRBJ1-2; 9 bases map to TRBD1. The CDR3 contains 13 residues. Looked up from germline, CDR1 is SQVTM and CDR2 is ANQGSEA. The V and J ends lost 4 bases and 8 bases, in that order; junction bases with no gene match: 8. In DNA, the CDR3 is TGCAGCGTTGCCGGGACAGGGTATTGGGGCTACACCTTC. It translates to CSVAGTGYWGYTF.

The chain joins TRBV7-2 to TRBJ1-1; possible D gene TRBD1, 6 bases. The CDR3 has 14 residues. The germline gives CDR1 SGHTA, CDR2 FQGNSA. The V end lost 5 bases, the J end lost 1 base, and 11 bases lay between the germline ends. CDR3 DNA sequence: TGTGCCAGCAGCCCAGGGGATGAGAACACTGAAGCTTTCTTT. Residues: CASSPGDENTEAFF.

V gene TRBV5-4 combines with J gene TRBJ2-1; tentatively, D is TRBD2 (6 bases). The CDR3 extends over 15 amino acids. Germline loops: CDR1 SGHNT, CDR2 YYREEE (reference sequence). Trimming took off 0 bases at V and 14 bases at J, with 21 bases between the two ends. The CDR3 here is CASSLDLSGDREKFF. CDR3 nucleotides: TGTGCCAGCAGCTTGGATCTTAGCGGCGACCGAGAAAAGTTCTTC.

The V gene is TRBV9, the J gene TRBJ1-1, with 7 positions matching TRBD1. V trimming: 4 bases; J trimming: 2 bases; junction bases outside the gene matches: 8. CDR1 and CDR2 (germline): SGDLS, YYNGEE. CDR3 size: 15 residues. The CDR3 protein is CASSYSTGANTEAFF. Here the CDR3 DNA reads TGTGCCAGCAGCTATTCCACAGGGGCCAACACTGAAGCTTTCTTT. The full variable domain, with the rest looked up from reference TRBV9 and TRBJ1-1, is DSGVTQTPKHLITATGQRVTLRCSPRSGDLSVYWYQQSLDQGLQFLIQYYNGEERAKGNILERFSAQQFPDLHSELNLSSLELGDSALYFCASSYSTGANTEAFFGQGTRLTVV.

Only one count was recorded for this clone. The J gene is TRBJ2-5, the V gene TRBV6-5; D might be TRBD2 (6 bases). CDR1 and CDR2 from the germline V gene are MNHEY and SVGAGI. V was cut by 6 bases and J by 4 bases, with 18 bases left in between. This CDR3 spans 15 amino acids. In nucleotides, the CDR3 is TGTGCCAGCAGAAAAGGGAGGTTAGGTAGAGAGACCCAGTACTTC. Translation gives CASRKGRLGRETQYF.